Shown below are 21 T cell receptor beta chains from a single sample sequenced in a study of identical twins. TCRdb reprocessed the 5' RACE reads with MiXCR, giving one entry per CDR3 protein. The table includes around 480,000 distinct CDR3 sequences, 13% to 15% detected once. These data are also associated with another study on yellow fever vaccine responses in identical twins.

Sequenced sample: CD4+ T cells sorted from blood. These receptor sequences come from a woman in her late teens or twenties in good health.

The chain is built from TRBV6-5 and TRBJ1-6; D call uncertain. Germline V CDR1 and CDR2: MNHEY, SVGAGI. CDR3 length: 10 residues. Trimming cost V 10 bases and J 5 bases, with 3 bases left between them. CDR3 region: CAKDNSPLHF. Here the CDR3 DNA reads TGTGCCAAAGATAATTCACCCCTCCACTTT.

This clonotype was seen a few times. The genes are TRBV20-1 and TRBJ2-7; 13 bases fit TRBD2. The length of the CDR3 is 15 residues. Losses at the gene ends were 1 base for V and 1 base for J; bases not matched to a gene: 1. Per germline, CDR1 DFQATT and CDR2 SNEGSKA (reference sequence). CDR3 in DNA: TGCAGTGCTAGAGTGGGACTAGCGGGATCCTACGAGCAGTACTTC. It codes for CSARVGLAGSYEQYF.

This clonotype was seen a few times. The V call is TRBV7-8, the J call TRBJ1-5; D may be TRBD1 (6 bases). Germline CDR1 is SGHVS and CDR2 is FQNEAQ. CDR3 length: 13 amino acids. V was shortened by 0 bases and J by 9 bases, with 9 bases between the two germline ends. In nucleotides, the CDR3 is TGTGCCAGCAGCTTAGCGCCACAGGGGCCCCAGCATTTT. This sequence encodes CASSLAPQGPQHF.

The chain combines TRBV7-2 with TRBJ1-5; maybe TRBD1 (5 bases). The CDR3 is 15 amino acids. Germline values: CDR1 SGHTA, CDR2 FQGNSA. Deletions cut 4 bases from V and 4 bases from J, with 14 bases between. CDR3 sequence: CASSSLGARNQPQHF. CDR3 DNA: TGTGCCAGCAGCTCATTAGGGGCCCGAAATCAGCCCCAGCATTTT.

This clonotype has only a few counts. In DNA, the CDR3 is TGTGCCAGCAGTTTAGTAGGGCCAGGGGGCACTGAAGCTTTCTTT. This gives the protein CASSLVGPGGTEAFF. This sequence joins TRBV12-3 or TRBV12-4 and TRBJ1-1, with TRBD1 matching 7 bases. The CDR3 is 15 amino acids. V shed 1 base, J shed 4 bases, and the junction held 6 bases outside the gene matches.

Only a few counts were recorded for this clonotype. The chain combines TRBV7-2 with TRBJ2-7; 11 bases are a match to TRBD2. The ends lost 5 bases at V and 4 bases at J; junction bases unmatched: 7. Germline V lookup: CDR1 SGHTA, CDR2 FQGNSA. This CDR3 region has 15 residues. The CDR3 region has the DNA TGTGCCAGCAGCCCCAAGACTAGCGGGACTTACGAGCAGTACTTC. Its translation: CASSPKTSGTYEQYF.

This clonotype was seen repeatedly, ten times or more. V and J are TRBV5-1 and TRBJ2-3; 10 bases align to TRBD2. Germline values: CDR1 SGHRS, CDR2 YFSETQ. After removal of 1 base from V and 2 bases from J, the junction contained 7 bases not matched to a gene. The CDR3 runs to 17 residues. The CDR3 DNA is TGCGCCAGCAGCTTGTTTACTAGCGGGACCGCCACAGATACGCAGTATTTT. It yields the protein CASSLFTSGTATDTQYF.

This clonotype has a single count. The V gene is TRBV5-4, the J gene TRBJ1-1; TRBD1 is a possible D gene (5 bases). CDR3 length: 14 amino acids. CDR1 SGHNT and CDR2 YYREEE come from the germline V gene (reference sequence). The germline V and J ends were trimmed by 4 bases and 3 bases, with 13 bases remaining between them. CDR3 in DNA: TGTGCCAGCAGCCGGGTAATGGGGGACACTGAAGCTTTCTTT. As protein: CASSRVMGDTEAFF.

This clonotype was seen a handful of times. The chain carries TRBV7-2 and TRBJ2-7; D gene uncertain. This CDR3 comprises 14 residues. Per germline, CDR1 SGHTA and CDR2 FQGNSA. Trimming stripped 1 base from V and 2 bases from J, with 9 bases between. CDR3: CASSLDTAAYEQYF. The CDR3 DNA follows: TGTGCCAGCAGCTTAGATACAGCAGCCTACGAGCAGTACTTC.

This clonotype was seen ten or more times. The chain combines TRBV11-2 with TRBJ2-1; D is perhaps TRBD1 (6 bases). The V end was cut by 5 bases, the J end by 2 bases, with 16 bases between. The CDR3 spans 16 residues. CDR1 and CDR2 (germline): SGHAT, FQNNGV. The CDR3 DNA reads as TGTGCCAGCAGCCATTTGGGGGACATTACCTACAATGAGCAGTTCTTC. Encoded protein: CASSHLGDITYNEQFF.

Only a few counts were recorded for this clonotype. This sequence joins TRBV5-1 and TRBJ2-7; possibly TRBD1 for D (6 bases). Germline-derived CDR1 and CDR2 are SGHRS and YFSETQ. V lost 4 bases and J 0 bases, leaving 11 bases between the germline ends. The CDR3 sequence is 14 residues long. The CDR3 nucleotides read TGCGCCAGCAGCCCAGGACAGTTCTCCTACGAGCAGTACTTC. It codes for CASSPGQFSYEQYF.

This rearrangement joins TRBV19 to TRBJ2-2; 11 nucleotides line up with TRBD2. The V gene end was trimmed by 4 bases and the J gene end by 4 bases; junction bases not matched to a gene: 5. The CDR3 consists of 16 residues. Germline CDR1 and CDR2: LNHDA and SQIVND (reference sequence). The CDR3 protein is CASSTLAGGVTGELFF. CDR3 nucleotide sequence: TGTGCCAGTAGTACCCTAGCGGGAGGTGTCACCGGGGAGCTGTTTTTT.

This clonotype was seen more than once but under ten times. The chain carries TRBV20-1 and TRBJ2-1; D unresolved. V was trimmed by 6 bases and J by 1 base, leaving 7 bases between them. There are 12 residues in the CDR3. Germline values: CDR1 DFQATT, CDR2 SNEGSKA (reference sequence). The CDR3 nucleotides are TGCAGTGCCGAGCCATCCTACAATGAGCAGTTCTTC. It yields the protein CSAEPSYNEQFF.

This clonotype occurred a few times. The gene calls are TRBV28 and TRBJ2-7, with a weak D call TRBD2 (6 bases). V was clipped by 6 bases and J by 4 bases, with 13 bases between them. Looked up from germline, CDR1 is MDHEN and CDR2 is SYDVKM. CDR3 length: 13 amino acids. Here the CDR3 DNA reads TGTGCCAGCAGGCGGGACGCCCCATACGAGCAGTACTTC. Translation gives CASRRDAPYEQYF.

The chain recombines TRBV18 with TRBJ1-2, with 7 bases matching TRBD1. The ends lost 4 bases at V and 5 bases at J; junction bases unmatched: 4. The CDR3 contains 13 residues. In germline, CDR1 is KGHSH, CDR2 LQKENI. The CDR3 nucleotides read TGTGCCAGCTCACAGGGGGCGCGGTATGGCTACACCTTC. It is translated as CASSQGARYGYTF.

V is TRBV12-3 or TRBV12-4 and J is TRBJ2-7; D is unclear. This CDR3 region has 13 residues. V lost 3 bases, J lost 5 bases, and 11 bases lay in between. CDR3 in amino acids: CASSLFGVDEQYF. Written as DNA, the CDR3 is TGTGCCAGCAGTTTGTTTGGGGTCGACGAGCAGTACTTC.

CDR3 residues: CASSFFRHGGFYEQYF. DNA for the CDR3: TGTGCCAGCAGTTTTTTCCGGCATGGGGGTTTCTACGAGCAGTACTTC. This chain joins TRBV28 and TRBJ2-7; D tentatively fits TRBD1 or TRBD2 (5 bases each). Trimming removed 3 bases at V and 3 bases at J, with 18 bases between. The CDR3 runs 16 residues. CDR1 and CDR2 from the germline V gene are MDHEN and SYDVKM.

This clonotype was seen a handful of times. J is TRBJ2-7 and V is TRBV20-1, with D hard to call. Germline CDR1 reads DFQATT; CDR2 reads SNEGSKA (reference sequence). V lost 2 bases and J 0 bases, leaving 14 bases between the germline ends. This CDR3 contains 15 residues. In DNA form, the CDR3 reads TGCAGTGCTAGAATGCCGGGCAGCATCTCCTACGAGCAGTACTTC. It yields the protein CSARMPGSISYEQYF.

This clonotype has only a few counts. The chain uses TRBV5-5 and TRBJ2-1; possible D gene TRBD2, 5 bases. The germline gives CDR1 SGHKS, CDR2 YYEKEE (reference sequence). The germline V and J ends were trimmed by 0 bases and 2 bases, with 6 bases remaining between them. The CDR3 loop spans 14 amino acids. Here the CDR3 reads CASSLERAYNEQFF. The CDR3 DNA follows: TGTGCCAGCAGCTTGGAGAGGGCCTACAATGAGCAGTTCTTC.

The chain carries TRBV9 and TRBJ2-7, with TRBD1 as a possible D gene (5 bases). The length of the CDR3 is 14 residues. CDR1 is SGDLS and CDR2 is YYNGEE in the germline V gene. The V end lost 0 bases, the J end lost 0 bases, and 7 bases lay between the germline ends. The CDR3 loop reads CASSVVDSSYEQYF. For the CDR3, the DNA is TGTGCCAGCAGCGTAGTAGACAGCTCCTACGAGCAGTACTTC.

V gene TRBV20-1 combines with J gene TRBJ2-7; the D gene is possibly TRBD2 (6 bases). The CDR3 runs to 11 residues. Trimming stripped 8 bases from V and 6 bases from J, with 14 bases between. The germline V gene has CDR1 DFQATT and CDR2 SNEGSKA (reference sequence). CDR3 nucleotides: TGCAGTAACTGGAGGGGTCCCGAGCAGTACTTC. It yields the protein CSNWRGPEQYF.